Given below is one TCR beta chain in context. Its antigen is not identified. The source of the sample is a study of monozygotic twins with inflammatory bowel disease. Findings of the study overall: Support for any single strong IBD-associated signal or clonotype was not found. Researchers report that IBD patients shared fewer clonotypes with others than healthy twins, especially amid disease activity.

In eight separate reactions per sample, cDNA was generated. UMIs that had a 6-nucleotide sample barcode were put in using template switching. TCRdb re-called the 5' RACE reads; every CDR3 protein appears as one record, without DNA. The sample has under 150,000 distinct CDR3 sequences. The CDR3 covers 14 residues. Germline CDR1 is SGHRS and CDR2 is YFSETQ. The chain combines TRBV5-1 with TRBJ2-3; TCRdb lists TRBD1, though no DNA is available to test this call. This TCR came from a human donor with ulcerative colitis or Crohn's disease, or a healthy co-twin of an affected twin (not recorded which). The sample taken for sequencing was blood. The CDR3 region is CASSQPEGGDTQYF.